Sequencing of this T cell receptor (beta chain) was carried out in a study of identical twins. Study outcomes and limitations: Conclusions relied on cross-sectional statistical analysis, not following the same donors.

The V gene's germline CDR1 is SGHRS and CDR2 YFSETQ. CDR3 length equals 20 residues. V was clipped by 0 bases and J by 5 bases, with 29 bases between them. With template switching, a universal primer site was added, and the cDNA carried unique molecular identifiers. TCRdb called the 5' RACE reads again in MiXCR, with one record for every CDR3 protein. This table has 200,000 to 300,000 distinct CDR3 sequences, 9.5% to 15% appearing once. This clonotype was counted only a few times. Its specificity is unknown. The sample was also reused in another study, on yellow fever vaccine responses in identical twins. This second study says: Twins reportedly mounted vaccine T cell responses that seemed partly convergent, partly personalized.

The source material was memory (CD45RO+) T cells sorted from blood. The chain is built from TRBV5-1 and TRBJ1-2, with D perhaps TRBD1 (5 bases). The source is a woman aged 18-29 years in good health. The CDR3 is CASSLAPGGGGGDSLYGYTF. CDR3 bases: TGCGCCAGCAGCTTGGCCCCAGGCGGTGGGGGGGGTGATAGTCTGTATGGCTACACCTTC.